This T cell receptor (beta chain) was recovered during a study of T cells in Graves' hyperthyroidism and ophthalmopathy (dated by TCRdb to about 2019). General notes on the study: To identify TCR V-J signatures that set the groups apart, the researchers used a discovery cohort of more than 95 patients, made up of 40 to 45 with Graves' ophthalmopathy and some 60 with stable Graves' hyperthyroidism. TCR Vbeta CDR3 sequencing of fewer than 150 peripheral blood samples (about 45 ophthalmopathy, some 75 hyperthyroidism and around 17 progressor patients) is reported in the paper. The 75 to 100 discovery patients were randomly divided into training and test sets at a 7:3 ratio. In addition, the study compared T-cell repertoires in thyroid tissue and in blood from roughly six Graves' hyperthyroidism patients. After sampling, hyperthyroidism patients received methimazole starting at 30 mg daily, and ophthalmopathy patients received high-dose intravenous methylprednisolone. Prospective prediction of ophthalmopathy was tested in an independent validation cohort consisting of 18 to 20 hyperthyroidism patients and about 17 patients who later progressed to ophthalmopathy.

Stable Graves' hyperthyroidism was defined as no progression to ophthalmopathy during 18 months of follow-up. Hyperthyroidism patients were newly diagnosed, with disease duration under 2 months, and aged 18 to 65 years. Any patient with an uncontrolled infection, another autoimmune disease, pregnancy or lactation was excluded. Diagnoses were established on the basis of clinical symptoms, serum thyroxine and TRAb, thyroid ultrasound, and orbital computed tomography. Trizol reagent was used to extract total RNA, and RNA quality was then checked on an Agilent 2100 Bioanalyzer. As to this clonotype: The target of this receptor is not known. One end of the junction fails to match germline, which may point to a read error.

Reading from cysteine to phenylalanine, the CDR3 counts 15 amino acids. The sequence is cut down to CDR3 DNA, 45 bases in frame from base 1. Based on the germline V gene, the CDR1 and CDR2 sequences are SGHRS and YFSETQ. Amplification of TCR beta CDR3 regions was carried out from RNA transcripts. For the first round of RT-PCR on the TCR CDR3, the HTBI primer set was used together with the Qiagen OneStep RT-PCR kit. A second multiplex PCR round built the libraries, followed by size selection and purification. Paired-end sequencing of the libraries was performed with 100 bp reads on an Illumina HiSeq2000. The original pipeline was this. Raw data were processed with SOAPnuke, discarding reads with adapters, uncalled bases, mean Phred below 15, or no exact constant-primer or identifier match. COPE v1.2.5 was used to merge high-quality paired reads, and clonotypes were defined as unique nucleotide sequences. Clonotypes were aligned to IMGT TRBV, TRBD and TRBJ reference segments using MiTCR v1.1. Only V-J combinations with frequency above 0.0001, covering roughly 99% of repertoires, were analysed. The TCS score was defined as the ratio of F50 (clonal expansion) to E x V (chaos), calculated using BLOSUM62-based TCRdist between CDR3 peptides within each V-J. Welch's t-statistics and random forest reduced around 510 V-J features to roughly 13, which were used in a naive Bayes classifier (R e1071). The similarity between thyroid and blood repertoires was quantified using the Morisita-Horn index. TCRdb trimmed public reads at Q25 via fastp, called clones via MiXCR and kept in-frame beta chains. Under each unique CDR3 protein, matching rows form one entry showing the most common genes and DNA. The V and J calls come from TCRdb's annotation, not from the publication. In all, the sample holds tens of thousands of distinct CDR3 sequences, and roughly 51% of those were seen once. Under 35% of the sample goes to the ten largest clones.

Findings and caveats that apply to the study as a whole: Blood samples also contained most of the expanded thyroid clonotypes (frequency above 0.001), which suggests that blood repertoires may reflect thyroid immune responses. In validation, the model predicted progression to ophthalmopathy with approximately 69% sensitivity and less than 75% specificity, a median of around 6.6 months before onset. Sample size was not statistically predetermined, and blinding of investigators to group allocation was not performed. Ophthalmopathy was separated from stable hyperthyroidism by a 13 V-J signature model, with approximately 85% sensitivity and approximately 81% specificity obtained in cross-validation and 80%/75% obtained in testing.

The TCR was taken from a man aged 18 to 35 with Graves' hyperthyroidism. The rearranged chain carries TRBV5-1 and TRBJ2-7; TRBD1 aligns with 9 central bases. The sequenced sample consisted of peripheral blood or thyroid tissue (not recorded which). The CDR3 region has the sequence CASSLEGTGSFERYF. The DNA is as follows: TGTGCCAGCAGCTTGGAAGGGACAGGGTCGTTCGAGCGGTACTTC.